There are a few counts of the clone carrying this TCR beta chain. This entry is derived from a study of beta chain features in type 1 diabetes. With 5 bases removed from V and 5 bases from J, the gap between germline ends came to 7 bases. CDR1 SEHNR and CDR2 FQNEAQ come from the germline V gene (reference sequence). There are 12 residues in the CDR3. Sequencing targeted expressed TCRB transcripts, as all isolated RNA had been reverse transcribed. Data came from immunoSEQ multiplex PCR; TCRdb stores just in-frame clones and leaves some out. The repertoire has hundreds of thousands of clones, around 12% of them found once; the top ten carry approximately 0.015%.

The chain is built from TRBV7-9 and TRBJ2-1; D not certain. This clonotype originated in a man aged 18 to 29 in good health. The specimen sequenced was naive CD4+ T cells from blood. CDR3 DNA: TGTGCCAGCAGCCCCCGGGACAATGAGCAGTTCTTC. It specifies CASSPRDNEQFF.